These T cell receptor beta chains were read from a single sample in a study of human T cells and chemical hapten exposure. MiXCR was run by TCRdb on the RACE reads, yielding one entry per CDR3 protein. The sample holds 50,000 to 80,000 distinct CDR3 sequences, about 11% seen once. The sample was whole blood, taken in connection with sensitization to the hapten diphenylcyclopropenone (DPC). These receptors all stem from a woman aged 25 to 39 with alopecia areata. Some clones in this sample may be carry-over from other donors' samples. CDR3s include the opening cysteine and the closing phenylalanine or tryptophan. D genes are given only for firm matches. Clone size is stated in some rows and not others, as once, few, many or a class when expanded.

clone_size,cdr3_length,d_call,j_call,v_call,cdr3_nt,cdr3_aa
NA,14,NA,TRBJ2-2,TRBV7-9,TGTGCCAGCAGCTTTTCCGCGAACACCGGGGAGCTGTTTTTT,CASSFSANTGELFF
many,15,NA,TRBJ2-7,TRBV20-1,TGCAGTGCCGCACCCGGGACAACCAGCGCCTACGAGCAGTACTTC,CSAAPGTTSAYEQYF
NA,15,NA,TRBJ2-1,TRBV6-6,TGTGCCAGCAGTTTCCTGGAGGGTACCTACAATGAGCAGTTCTTC,CASSFLEGTYNEQFF
NA,13,TRBD2,TRBJ2-1,TRBV29-1,TGCAGCGTCACTAGCGGGGGGGCCCATGAGCAGTTCTTC,CSVTSGGAHEQFF
NA,16,NA,TRBJ1-5,TRBV28,TGTGCCAGCAGCCGCCTGGGGGGTTTGGGCAATCAGCCCCAGCATTTT,CASSRLGGLGNQPQHF
NA,15,NA,TRBJ1-2,TRBV5-1,TGCGCCAGCAGTGTTCTGGGGACTAGCTCCTATGGCTACACCTTC,CASSVLGTSSYGYTF
NA,12,NA,TRBJ2-5,TRBV29-1,TGCAGCGTTTTAGCGGACCAAGAGACCCAGTACTTC,CSVLADQETQYF
few,11,NA,TRBJ1-2,TRBV2,TGTGCCAGCAGTGAATTTGATGGCTACACCTTC,CASSEFDGYTF
NA,16,NA,TRBJ2-2,TRBV5-5,TGTGCCAGCAGCTTAAGGCAGGGCGGCAACACCGGGGAGCTGTTTTTT,CASSLRQGGNTGELFF
NA,13,NA,TRBJ2-7,TRBV2,TGTGCCAGCACCCAAGGCGTCGACTACGAGCAGTACTTC,CASTQGVDYEQYF
few,13,NA,TRBJ2-7,TRBV29-1,TGCAGCGTTGTGGCGCGCCACTCCTACGAGCAGTACTTC,CSVVARHSYEQYF
many,13,NA,TRBJ1-1,TRBV9,TGTGCCAGCAGCGTAGTAAGAGGCCCTGAAGCTTTCTTT,CASSVVRGPEAFF
NA,19,NA,TRBJ1-3,TRBV6-1,TGTGCCAGCAGTGTTCCGGCAGGGGCCTTCTTGCGCTCTGGAAACACCATATATTTT,CASSVPAGAFLRSGNTIYF
NA,18,TRBD2,TRBJ2-7,TRBV7-2,TGTGCCAGCAGCTTAGTGTCCGTAGGTAGCGGGGGCTCCTACGAGCAGTACTTC,CASSLVSVGSGGSYEQYF
NA,12,NA,TRBJ1-1,TRBV29-1,TGCAGCGCTGAAAGGGGGAGCACTGAAGCTTTCTTT,CSAERGSTEAFF
NA,11,NA,TRBJ2-1,TRBV7-2,TGTGCCAGCAGCCCCGGGGGTGAGCAGTTCTTC,CASSPGGEQFF
NA,14,NA,TRBJ1-5,TRBV6-2/TRBV6-3,TGTGCCAGTGGGGACCGACTTAGCAATCAGCCCCAGCATTTT,CASGDRLSNQPQHF
few,14,NA,TRBJ2-2,TRBV12-3/TRBV12-4,TGTGCCAGCGGTAGGACAGAGGCCACCGGGGAGCTGTTTTTT,CASGRTEATGELFF
few,15,NA,TRBJ2-1,TRBV12-3/TRBV12-4,TGTGCCAGCAGTGCGGACGGTCGTACTTACAATGAGCAGTTCTTC,CASSADGRTYNEQFF
NA,13,NA,TRBJ1-5,TRBV9,TGTGCCAGCAGCGTGGACCCAAGTCAGCCCCAGCATTTT,CASSVDPSQPQHF
NA,16,NA,TRBJ1-1,TRBV7-2,TGTGCCAGCAGCTTAAAGGCCTTCACCGTGAACACTGAAGCTTTCTTT,CASSLKAFTVNTEAFF
NA,18,TRBD1,TRBJ1-5,TRBV6-2/TRBV6-3,TGTGCCAGCAGTAGAACTTCCGGGACAGGGACAAGCAATCAGCCCCAGCATTTT,CASSRTSGTGTSNQPQHF
few,15,TRBD1,TRBJ1-3,TRBV5-4,TGTGCCAGCAGCAATGGGACAGTCTCTGGAAACACCATATATTTT,CASSNGTVSGNTIYF
many,18,NA,TRBJ2-3,TRBV28,TGTGCCAGCAGTCCCGATATCGGATTTTCAGGTGGCACAGATACGCAGTATTTT,CASSPDIGFSGGTDTQYF
NA,17,TRBD2,TRBJ2-2,TRBV11-3,TGTGCCAGCAGCTTAAGACTAGCGGGGTGGAACACCGGGGAGCTGTTTTTT,CASSLRLAGWNTGELFF
few,11,NA,TRBJ2-3,TRBV6-2/TRBV6-3,TGTGCCAGCAGTTACGGATATACGCAGTATTTT,CASSYGYTQYF
many,15,NA,TRBJ1-2,TRBV6-1,TGTGCCAGCAGTGTAATGGAGGGCGCCTTCTATGGCTACACCTTC,CASSVMEGAFYGYTF
NA,14,NA,TRBJ1-1,TRBV6-6,TGTGCCAGCAGTTACGAGGGGCTGGTCACTGAAGCTTTCTTT,CASSYEGLVTEAFF